Listed here are 25 T cell receptor beta chains from one sample, sequenced in a study of shared clonotypes between healthy human individuals. Assay: immunoSEQ multiplex PCR; the TCRdb copy retains only in-frame clones and omits some. This sample has 550,000 to 800,000 clones, with about 92% found just once. Sequencing was performed on memory CD8+ T cells from PBMCs. Subset in this sample: CD45RO+ cells pooled with CCR7-negative TemRA cells. The source is a man between 18 and 35 years old in good health. Some clones in this sample may be carry-over from other donors' samples.

V usage is TRBV29-1 and J usage is TRBJ1-1; maybe TRBD1 (5 bases). The CDR3 spans 16 residues. CDR1 and CDR2 from the germline V gene are SQVTM and ANQGSEA. The V and J ends lost 4 bases and 3 bases respectively, with 21 bases between them. CDR3 amino acids: CSVVRGPDIEDTEAFF. The CDR3 DNA sequence: TGCAGCGTTGTCCGCGGGCCGGACATTGAAGACACTGAAGCTTTCTTT.

The chain recombines TRBV18 with TRBJ1-5; 7 nucleotides align to TRBD1. CDR3 length: 14 amino acids. The V gene end was trimmed by 3 bases and the J gene end by 3 bases; junction bases not matched to a gene: 2. The V gene's germline CDR1 is KGHSH and CDR2 LQKENI. Written as DNA, the CDR3 is TGTGCCAGCTCACCTGACAGGGTCAATCAGCCCCAGCATTTT. It specifies CASSPDRVNQPQHF.

V is TRBV29-1 and J is TRBJ2-7; 9 nucleotides align to TRBD2. From germline, CDR1 is SQVTM and CDR2 ANQGSEA. V was pared by 5 bases and J by 0 bases, with 8 bases of the junction left unmatched. The CDR3 totals 15 residues. The CDR3 is CSVRASGKSSYEQYF. The CDR3 region has the DNA TGCAGCGTTCGGGCTAGCGGGAAGAGCTCCTACGAGCAGTACTTC.

Concerning this clone itself: The same CDR3 is also encoded by other DNA sequences in this sample. This chain links TRBV6-5 with TRBJ1-1; the D is unclear. With 0 bases removed from V and 6 bases from J, the gap between germline ends came to 11 bases. CDR3 length equals 14 residues. Germline V gene lookup returns CDR1 MNHEY and CDR2 SVGAGI. The CDR3 region has the DNA TGTGCCAGCAGTTACTCGGGCGAGGGCGCTGAAGCTTTCTTT. This translates into CASSYSGEGAEAFF.

The chain's CDR3 is CASSLMGQGNEKLFF. The CDR3 DNA reads as TGTGCCAGCAGCTTAATGGGACAGGGCAATGAAAAACTGTTTTTT. The J gene is TRBJ1-4, the V gene TRBV7-8; 9 positions agree with TRBD1. The germline gives CDR1 SGHVS, CDR2 FQNEAQ. Trimming at V came to 2 bases and at J to 5 bases, leaving 3 bases not matched to a gene. This CDR3 is built from 15 residues.

The CDR3, as DNA: TGTGCCAGCAGCGTGGGCGGACTAGCAGGTATACTCGAGCAGTACTTC. Amino acid sequence: CASSVGGLAGILEQYF. This chain connects TRBV7-2 to TRBJ2-7; 8 nucleotides match TRBD2. The CDR3 is 16 amino acids. V lost 5 bases, J lost 6 bases, and 15 bases stayed unmatched. CDR1 and CDR2 (germline): SGHTA, FQGNSA.

Only one count was recorded for this clone. The chain links TRBV19 to TRBJ2-7; 7 bases fit TRBD1. V was pared by 3 bases and J by 1 base, with 6 bases of the junction left unmatched. This CDR3 has 15 residues. Germline loops: CDR1 LNHDA, CDR2 SQIVND (reference sequence). The CDR3 spells CASSIRGGWSYEQYF. The CDR3 DNA sequence: TGTGCCAGTAGTATCCGAGGGGGCTGGTCCTACGAGCAGTACTTC.

This CDR3 is CASSDTTAEAFF. The CDR3 coding sequence is TGTGCCAGCAGCGACACTACGGCTGAAGCTTTCTTT. The chain recombines TRBV5-4 with TRBJ1-1; D ambiguous. The V and J ends lost 4 bases and 6 bases respectively, with 10 bases between them. CDR3 length: 12 residues. Germline V gene data show CDR1 as SGHNT and CDR2 as YYREEE (reference sequence).

The chain has TRBV4-2 and TRBJ2-4; D may correspond to TRBD1 or TRBD2 (6 bases each). There are 19 residues in the CDR3. The germline CDR1 and CDR2 sequences are LGHNA and YNFKEQ. V was shortened by 0 bases and J by 0 bases, with 18 bases between the two germline ends. CDR3 protein: CASSQEKGGAGLAKNIQYF. The CDR3 nucleotides are TGTGCCAGCAGCCAAGAGAAGGGGGGCGCAGGGTTAGCCAAAAACATTCAGTACTTC.

This chain joins TRBV11-2 and TRBJ2-7; 7 bases are a match to TRBD1. This CDR3 is 18 amino acids long. The V gene end was trimmed by 4 bases and the J gene end by 2 bases; junction bases not matched to a gene: 17. Germline values: CDR1 SGHAT, CDR2 FQNNGV. Written as DNA, the CDR3 is TGTGCCAGCAGCTCGTCGACAGGGCTTGAAACCCCCCCCTACGAGCAGTACTTC. This encodes CASSSSTGLETPPYEQYF.

This clone was counted a single time. The V and J genes are TRBV4-1 and TRBJ1-2; TRBD1 matches at 7 bases. V was pared by 3 bases and J by 6 bases, with 13 bases of the junction left unmatched. The germline V gene has CDR1 MGHRA and CDR2 YSYEKL. The CDR3 has 16 amino acids. CDR3 nucleotide sequence: TGCGCCAGCAGCCATTCCATCCGACAGGGAAGGGATGGCTACACCTTC. Residues: CASSHSIRQGRDGYTF.

The chain joins TRBV28 to TRBJ1-4; D may be TRBD1 (6 bases). The CDR3 runs to 16 residues. CDR1 is MDHEN and CDR2 is SYDVKM in the germline V gene. Trimming took off 5 bases at V and 3 bases at J, with 16 bases between the two ends. CDR3 coding DNA: TGTGCCAGCAGTGGCCAGCGGGGGGCGGCTAATGAAAAACTGTTTTTT. It yields the protein CASSGQRGAANEKLFF.

The chain carries TRBV5-1 and TRBJ2-7, with D perhaps being TRBD1 or TRBD2 (5 bases each). Germline CDR1 SGHRS, CDR2 YFSETQ. This CDR3 contains 16 residues. The V gene lost 4 bases and the J gene lost 3 bases, with 20 bases spanning the gap. The DNA for the CDR3 is TGCGCCAGCAGCCTGGGGGTACTAGGGAGACGCTACGAGCAGTACTTC. This codes for CASSLGVLGRRYEQYF.

This clone appeared once. The chain uses TRBV7-9 and TRBJ1-1, with 7 bases matching TRBD1. From germline, CDR1 is SEHNR and CDR2 FQNEAQ (reference sequence). V lost 6 bases to trimming and J lost 7 bases; unmatched junction nucleotides: 8. This CDR3 comprises 13 residues. Here the CDR3 reads CASRSTGAYEAFF. DNA for the CDR3: TGTGCCAGCAGGTCCACAGGGGCCTATGAAGCTTTCTTT.

There are many counts of this clone. The chain carries TRBV5-6 and TRBJ2-1; 13 bases align to TRBD2. The germline gives CDR1 SGHDT, CDR2 YYEEEE. This CDR3 comprises 16 residues. The J segment lost 6 bases and the V segment lost 4 bases, leaving 7 bases of the junction unmatched. CDR3: CASSGGWTSGSNEQFF. For the CDR3, the DNA is TGTGCCAGCAGCGGGGGATGGACTAGCGGGAGCAATGAGCAGTTCTTC.

The chain carries TRBV28 and TRBJ2-1; TRBD2 aligns across 13 bases. The CDR3 runs 12 residues. V dropped 10 bases and J dropped 10; count of bases not matched to a gene: 4. From germline, CDR1 is MDHEN and CDR2 SYDVKM. CDR3 amino acids: CATGLAGREQFF. The CDR3 DNA reads TGTGCCACGGGACTAGCGGGAAGGGAGCAGTTCTTC.

The chain recombines TRBV5-1 with TRBJ2-4; D is unresolved. In germline, CDR1 is SGHRS, CDR2 YFSETQ. The ends were cut back, 6 bases at V and 6 bases at J, with 16 bases in the middle. The length of the CDR3 is 14 residues. The CDR3 sequence: CASKKQRTPNIQYF. CDR3 sequence (DNA): TGCGCCAGCAAAAAGCAAAGGACCCCAAACATTCAGTACTTC.

In its sample, this clone was seen once. The chain carries TRBV27 and TRBJ2-3; 9 bases agree with TRBD2. V lost 4 bases and J lost 6; bases outside the gene matches: 5. CDR1 and CDR2 (germline): MNHEY, SMNVEV (reference sequence). The CDR3 runs 14 residues. CDR3 sequence: CASSSAGGGDTQYF. The CDR3 DNA is TGTGCCAGCAGTTCTGCGGGAGGGGGGGATACGCAGTATTTT.

The V call is TRBV7-9, the J call TRBJ2-1; D gene unclear. The ends were cut back, 1 base at V and 0 bases at J, with 13 bases in the middle. The germline V gene encodes CDR1 SEHNR and CDR2 FQNEAQ (reference sequence). This CDR3 contains 17 residues. Here the CDR3 DNA reads TGTGCCAGCAGCTTAGTGCCCAGCGCCTCCTCCTACAATGAGCAGTTCTTC. Amino acids: CASSLVPSASSYNEQFF.

V gene TRBV4-1 combines with J gene TRBJ1-3; the D gene is possibly TRBD1 (6 bases). The CDR3 is made up of 21 amino acids. Germline V lookup: CDR1 MGHRA, CDR2 YSYEKL. The V end lost 3 bases, the J end lost 4 bases, and 31 bases lay between the germline ends. Written as DNA, the CDR3 is TGCGCCAGCAGCCAGGCGATAGGGGCCCGGACAGTCTCCTTAGGGGGAAACACCATATATTTT. Its translation: CASSQAIGARTVSLGGNTIYF.

This chain connects TRBV27 to TRBJ2-3; 8 bases are shared with TRBD1. Per the germline V gene, CDR1 is MNHEY and CDR2 is SMNVEV (reference sequence). The CDR3 totals 17 residues. With V trimmed by 6 bases and J by 2 bases, 13 bases remained unmatched. CDR3 loop: CASSRTLYRGDTDTQYF. CDR3 in DNA: TGTGCCAGCAGCCGAACCTTGTACAGGGGGGACACAGATACGCAGTATTTT.

The CDR3 sequence is CASSVGNSRDTQYF. The CDR3 nucleotides are TGTGCCAGCAGCGTCGGTAATAGTCGGGATACGCAGTATTTT. The rearrangement joins TRBV9 to TRBJ2-3, with D uncertain. The CDR3 extends over 14 amino acids. Germline CDR1 and CDR2: SGDLS and YYNGEE. Trimming took off 2 bases at V and 6 bases at J, with 13 bases between the two ends.

The chain is built from TRBV27 and TRBJ2-6, with D uncertain. Trimming stripped 3 bases from V and 0 bases from J, with 9 bases between. Germline V gene lookup returns CDR1 MNHEY and CDR2 SMNVEV (reference sequence). The CDR3 covers 16 residues. The CDR3 coding sequence is TGTGCCAGCAGTTTTATCCGAGACTCTGGGGCCAACGTCCTGACTTTC. Protein: CASSFIRDSGANVLTF.

V is TRBV7-3 and J is TRBJ2-6; D is uncertain. V shed 2 bases and J shed 1 base, with 9 bases lying between them. The CDR3 is 16 amino acids. CDR1 and CDR2 from the germline V gene are SGHTA and FQGTGA. The CDR3 DNA sequence: TGTGCCAGCAGCTTATTGCGTCAGTCTGGGGCCAACGTCCTGACTTTC. This translates into CASSLLRQSGANVLTF.

The V and J genes are TRBV5-1 and TRBJ2-1; no definite D call. The CDR3 totals 14 residues. V was shortened by 3 bases and J by 3 bases, with 10 bases between the two germline ends. CDR1 and CDR2 from the germline V gene are SGHRS and YFSETQ. In nucleotides, the CDR3 is TGCGCCAGCAGCTCTCCGGGCCTCTACAATGAGCAGTTCTTC. This encodes CASSSPGLYNEQFF.